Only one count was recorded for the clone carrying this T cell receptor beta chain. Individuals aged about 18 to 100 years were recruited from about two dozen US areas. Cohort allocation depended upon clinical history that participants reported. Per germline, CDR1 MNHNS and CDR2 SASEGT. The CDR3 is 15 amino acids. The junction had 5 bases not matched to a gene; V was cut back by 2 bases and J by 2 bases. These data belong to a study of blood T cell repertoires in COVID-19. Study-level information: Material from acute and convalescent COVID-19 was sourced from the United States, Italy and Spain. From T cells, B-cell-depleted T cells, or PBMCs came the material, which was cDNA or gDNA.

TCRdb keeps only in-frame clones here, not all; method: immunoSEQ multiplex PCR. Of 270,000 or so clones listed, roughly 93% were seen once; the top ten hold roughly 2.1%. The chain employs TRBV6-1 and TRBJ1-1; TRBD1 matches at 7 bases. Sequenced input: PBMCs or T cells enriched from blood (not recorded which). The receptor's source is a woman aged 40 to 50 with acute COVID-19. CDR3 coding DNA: TGTGCCAGCAGTGAACAGACAGGGTTCAACACTGAAGCTTTCTTT. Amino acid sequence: CASSEQTGFNTEAFF.